A selection of T cell receptor beta chains follows, all from one sample in a study of a mutant IDH1 vaccine in newly diagnosed glioma. Clones were sequenced by immunoSEQ multiplex PCR, and TCRdb holds only the in-frame ones, with some missing. The sample lists about 50,000 clones, roughly four fifths occurring once. Which antigens these TCRs recognize remains unknown. The sequences come from PBMCs, collected from a glioma patient whose treatment included an IDH1 peptide vaccine. The receptors originated from a woman between 45 and 60 years old with glioma. Both conserved end residues are part of each CDR3. D genes are given only for firm matches. The listing skips clone size in some rows; elsewhere it reads once, few, many or a size class.

CDR3aa: CASSLDRASGGYTF
CDR3nt: TGCGCCAGCAGCTTGGACAGGGCCAGCGGTGGCTACACCTTC
v_gene: TRBV5-1
d_gene: NA
j_gene: TRBJ1-2
abundance: NA

CDR3aa: CSVRGEGQETQYF
CDR3nt: TGCAGCGTCAGGGGGGAGGGGCAAGAGACCCAGTACTTC
v_gene: TRBV29-1
d_gene: NA
j_gene: TRBJ2-5
abundance: NA

CDR3aa: CASRESGRSSGNTIYF
CDR3nt: TGTGCCAGCAGGGAAAGTGGACGGAGCTCTGGAAACACCATATATTTT
v_gene: TRBV4-2
d_gene: NA
j_gene: TRBJ1-3
abundance: NA

CDR3aa: CASSLQYNEQFF
CDR3nt: TGTGCCAGCAGCTTACAATACAATGAGCAGTTCTTC
v_gene: TRBV11-3
d_gene: NA
j_gene: TRBJ2-1
abundance: once

CDR3aa: CASSVRQGAESPLHF
CDR3nt: TGTGCCAGCAGCGTGAGACAGGGGGCCGAATCACCCCTCCACTTT
v_gene: TRBV11-1
d_gene: TRBD1
j_gene: TRBJ1-6
abundance: few

CDR3aa: CSVGTGGYEQYF
CDR3nt: TGCAGCGTTGGGACAGGGGGCTACGAGCAGTACTTC
v_gene: TRBV29-1
d_gene: TRBD1
j_gene: TRBJ2-7
abundance: NA

CDR3aa: CASSQGLAGWGEQFF
CDR3nt: TGTGCCAGCAGCCAGGGGCTAGCGGGGTGGGGTGAGCAGTTCTTC
v_gene: TRBV11-2
d_gene: TRBD2
j_gene: TRBJ2-1
abundance: NA

CDR3aa: CASSDVGPYSGNTIYF
CDR3nt: TGTGCCAGTAGTGATGTTGGTCCCTACTCTGGAAACACCATATATTTT
v_gene: TRBV19
d_gene: NA
j_gene: TRBJ1-3
abundance: NA

CDR3aa: CASSLFRSTDTQYF
CDR3nt: TGCGCCAGCAGCTTGTTCCGCAGCACAGATACGCAGTATTTT
v_gene: TRBV5-1
d_gene: NA
j_gene: TRBJ2-3
abundance: NA

CDR3aa: CASRRLAGVSYEQYF
CDR3nt: TGTGCCAGCAGGCGACTAGCGGGGGTTTCCTACGAGCAGTACTTC
v_gene: TRBV7-2
d_gene: TRBD2
j_gene: TRBJ2-7
abundance: NA

CDR3aa: CASSFGRRAGHSGNTIYF
CDR3nt: TGTGCCAGCAGCTTCGGGCGCCGGGCAGGGCACTCTGGAAACACCATATATTTT
v_gene: TRBV7-8
d_gene: NA
j_gene: TRBJ1-3
abundance: NA

CDR3aa: CASSQGWDYGYTF
CDR3nt: TGTGCCAGCAGTCAGGGGTGGGACTATGGCTACACCTTC
v_gene: TRBV6-1
d_gene: NA
j_gene: TRBJ1-2
abundance: NA